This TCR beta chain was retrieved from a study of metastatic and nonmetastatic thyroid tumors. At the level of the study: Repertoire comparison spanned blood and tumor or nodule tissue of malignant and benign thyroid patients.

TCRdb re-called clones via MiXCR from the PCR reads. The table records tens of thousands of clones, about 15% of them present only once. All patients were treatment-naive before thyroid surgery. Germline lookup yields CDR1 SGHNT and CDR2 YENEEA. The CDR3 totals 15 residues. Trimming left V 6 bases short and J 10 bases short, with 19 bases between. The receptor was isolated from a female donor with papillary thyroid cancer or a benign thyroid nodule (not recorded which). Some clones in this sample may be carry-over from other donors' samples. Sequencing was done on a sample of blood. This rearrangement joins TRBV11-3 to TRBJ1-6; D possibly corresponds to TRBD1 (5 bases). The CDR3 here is CASSLSPGRDSPLHF. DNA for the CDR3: TGTGCCAGCAGTCTATCGCCGGGGAGGGACTCACCCCTCCACTTT.